This T cell receptor (beta chain) is from a study of blood T cell repertoires in COVID-19. Study summary: COVID-19 samples, acute and convalescent, were from the United States, Italy and Spain. PBMCs, B-cell-depleted T cells, or T cells were the source of the cDNA or gDNA that made up the material.

From germline, CDR1 is SEHNR and CDR2 FQNEAQ (reference sequence). The ends were cut back, 0 bases at V and 8 bases at J, with 10 bases in the middle. The CDR3 spans 14 residues. In the original analysis: Using reference gene primer amplification, nucleated cell counts were estimated. TCRdb keeps only in-frame clones here, not all; method: immunoSEQ multiplex PCR. V and J calls and clone size are as listed in that table; D and trimming were resolved from the DNA. Of 45,000 to 50,000 clones listed, 65% to 85% are singletons. The TCR was taken from a man between 65 and 85 years old with acute or convalescent COVID-19. The specimen sequenced was peripheral blood. The chain employs TRBV7-9 and TRBJ1-4; a possible D gene is TRBD1 (5 bases). In DNA, the CDR3 is TGTGCCAGCAGCTTAGCCAGGACAAACGAAAAACTGTTTTTT. Protein product: CASSLARTNEKLFF.